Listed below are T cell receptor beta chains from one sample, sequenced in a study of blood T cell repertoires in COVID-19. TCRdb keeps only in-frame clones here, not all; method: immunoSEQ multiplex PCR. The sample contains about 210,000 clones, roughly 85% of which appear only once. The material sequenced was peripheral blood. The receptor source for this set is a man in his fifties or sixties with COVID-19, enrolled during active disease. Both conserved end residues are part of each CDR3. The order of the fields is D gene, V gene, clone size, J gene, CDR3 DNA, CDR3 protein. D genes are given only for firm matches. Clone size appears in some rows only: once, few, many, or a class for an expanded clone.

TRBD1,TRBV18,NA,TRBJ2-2,TGTGCCAGCTCACCACGACAGGGAAACACCGGGGAGCTGTTTTTT,CASSPRQGNTGELFF
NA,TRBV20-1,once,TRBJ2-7,TGCAGTGGCGCGGAGTTCGGCGAGCAGTACTTC,CSGAEFGEQYF
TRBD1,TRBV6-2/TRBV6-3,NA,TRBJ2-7,TGTGCCAGCAGGCCTACGGGGACAGGTGAGCACGAGCAGTACTTC,CASRPTGTGEHEQYF
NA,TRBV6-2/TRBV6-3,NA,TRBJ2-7,TGTGCCAGCAGTTACTCGCGGGCGTACGAGCAGTACTTC,CASSYSRAYEQYF
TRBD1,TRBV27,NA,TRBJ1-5,TGTGCCAGCAGTCCCCTCCGGGACAGTAGCAATCAGCCCCAGCATTTT,CASSPLRDSSNQPQHF
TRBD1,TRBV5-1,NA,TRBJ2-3,TGCGCCAGCAGCTTGGAGGACAGGGTTCCAGATACGCAGTATTTT,CASSLEDRVPDTQYF
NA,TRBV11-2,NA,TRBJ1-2,TGTGCCAGCAGTCACCTCAGGGATGGCTACACCTTC,CASSHLRDGYTF
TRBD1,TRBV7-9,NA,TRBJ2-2,TGTGCCAGCAGCTTAGTTCCGGGACAGGTTGGCACCGGGGAGCTGTTTTTT,CASSLVPGQVGTGELFF
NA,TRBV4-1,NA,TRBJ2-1,TGCGCCAGCAGTTCACGTCGTGGAGGGGATGAGCAGTTCTTC,CASSSRRGGDEQFF
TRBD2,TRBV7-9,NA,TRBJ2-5,TGTGCCAGCAGCCCTCGGACTAGCGGGGGGGCGGATATGGAGACCCAGTACTTC,CASSPRTSGGADMETQYF
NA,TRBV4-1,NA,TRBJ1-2,TGCGCCAGCAGCCAAGCTAGTGCCCCAGGGGACTATGGCTACACCTTC,CASSQASAPGDYGYTF
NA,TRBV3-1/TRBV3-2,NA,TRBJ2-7,TGTGCCAGCAGCCAAGGGACAGTCTACGAGCAGTACTTC,CASSQGTVYEQYF
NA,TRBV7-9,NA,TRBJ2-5,TGTGCCAGCAGTTTTCAACAAGAGACCCAGTACTTC,CASSFQQETQYF
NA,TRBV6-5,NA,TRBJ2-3,TGTGCCAGCAGTTATCAGGCGACAGATGGCACAGATACGCAGTATTTT,CASSYQATDGTDTQYF
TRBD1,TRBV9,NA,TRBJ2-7,TGTGCCAGCAGCGTAGAAGGGGGCTTCTCCGAGCAGTACTTC,CASSVEGGFSEQYF
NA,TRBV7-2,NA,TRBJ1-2,TGTGCCAGCAGCCCTATTGCCCATGGCTACACCTTC,CASSPIAHGYTF
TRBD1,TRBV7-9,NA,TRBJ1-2,TGTGCCAGCAGTCTCACAGGGGCCTATGGCTACACCTTC,CASSLTGAYGYTF
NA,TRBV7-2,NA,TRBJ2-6,TGTGCCAGCAGCTTAGGTCACAGAAGCTCTGGGGCCAACGTCCTGACTTTC,CASSLGHRSSGANVLTF
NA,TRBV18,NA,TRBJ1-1,TGTGCCAGCTCACTACGCCAGACTGAAGCTTTCTTT,CASSLRQTEAFF
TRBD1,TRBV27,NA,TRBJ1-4,TGTGCCAGCAGTTCAAGGACAGGGGGGAGAGAAAAACTGTTTTTT,CASSSRTGGREKLFF
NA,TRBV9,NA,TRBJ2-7,TGTGCCAGCAGCCCCACCGACAGTCTCTACGAGCAGTACTTC,CASSPTDSLYEQYF